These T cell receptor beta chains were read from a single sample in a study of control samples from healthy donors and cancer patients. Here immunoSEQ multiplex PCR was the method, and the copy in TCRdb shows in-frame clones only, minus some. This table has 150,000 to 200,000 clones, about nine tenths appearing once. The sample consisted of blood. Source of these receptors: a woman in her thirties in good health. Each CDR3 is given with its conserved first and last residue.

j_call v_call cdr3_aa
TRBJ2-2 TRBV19 CASSLRTSGGAGGELFF
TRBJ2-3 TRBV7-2 CASSPRLAETTDTQYF
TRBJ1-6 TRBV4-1 CASSQEQGDNSPLHF
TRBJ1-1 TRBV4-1 CASSQVRGFTEAFF
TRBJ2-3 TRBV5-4 CASSYRGGGRRIDTQYF
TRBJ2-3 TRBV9 CASSADRGRTDTQYF
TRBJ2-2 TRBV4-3 CASSQDGTGDTGELFF
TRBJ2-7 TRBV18 CASSPTSGGEEQYF
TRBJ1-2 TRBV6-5 CASSYGRQRDYGYTF
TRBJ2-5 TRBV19 CASSEDREETQYF